Given below is one TCR beta chain in context. What it recognizes is unknown. TCR beta CDR3 region amplification was performed from RNA transcripts. The TCR CDR3 first-round RT-PCR relied on the HTBI primer set. TCRdb re-called the multiplex PCR reads through MiXCR, storing one row per CDR3 protein. The sample records 300,000 to 350,000 distinct CDR3 sequences, over 15% being singletons. The data were taken from a study of T cells in Graves' hyperthyroidism and ophthalmopathy. Overall study results and limits: Separating ophthalmopathy from stable hyperthyroidism was achieved by a 13 V-J model.

Hyperthyroidism had been newly diagnosed in patients aged 18 to 65, and its duration was under 2 months. Source material: blood. The clonotype comes from a woman aged 45-65 years with Graves' hyperthyroidism.

CDR3 nucleotide sequence: TGCGCCAGCAACAGGGAGACTAGCACAGATACGCAGTATTTT. Its translation is CASNRETSTDTQYF. This chain links TRBV5-1 with TRBJ2-3; a weak D match, TRBD1 (6 bases). Germline V lookup: CDR1 SGHRS, CDR2 YFSETQ. V lost 6 bases and J lost 0, with 11 bases in between. CDR3 length: 14 amino acids.